The present entry profiles one T cell receptor (beta chain) with its context. What it recognizes is unknown. Use of 60 Vbeta and 13 Jbeta primers characterized the PCR. This table comes from immunoSEQ multiplex PCR, and its TCRdb copy is limited to in-frame clones, with some not included. The sample lists around 130,000 clones; 65% to 90% were seen once. Looked up from germline, CDR1 is LGHNA and CDR2 is YSLEER. V dropped 0 bases and J dropped 7 bases, with 8 bases sitting between them. The CDR3 covers 13 residues. The sample is drawn from a study of cytomegalovirus exposure and HLA in healthy donors. The study, taken as a whole, reports: The study listed approximately 160 cytomegalovirus-associated TCR beta chains. Productive rates of about 87% or about 30% were seen for most TCR beta V segments in an earlier analysis.

The chain recombines TRBV4-3 with TRBJ2-3; D might be TRBD2 (5 bases). The sample taken for sequencing was PBMCs. The clonotype originates from a man aged 18 to 29 in good health and CMV-seronegative. This chain's CDR3 is CASSQEGENTQYF. Here the CDR3 DNA reads TGCGCCAGCAGCCAAGAGGGAGAGAATACGCAGTATTTT.